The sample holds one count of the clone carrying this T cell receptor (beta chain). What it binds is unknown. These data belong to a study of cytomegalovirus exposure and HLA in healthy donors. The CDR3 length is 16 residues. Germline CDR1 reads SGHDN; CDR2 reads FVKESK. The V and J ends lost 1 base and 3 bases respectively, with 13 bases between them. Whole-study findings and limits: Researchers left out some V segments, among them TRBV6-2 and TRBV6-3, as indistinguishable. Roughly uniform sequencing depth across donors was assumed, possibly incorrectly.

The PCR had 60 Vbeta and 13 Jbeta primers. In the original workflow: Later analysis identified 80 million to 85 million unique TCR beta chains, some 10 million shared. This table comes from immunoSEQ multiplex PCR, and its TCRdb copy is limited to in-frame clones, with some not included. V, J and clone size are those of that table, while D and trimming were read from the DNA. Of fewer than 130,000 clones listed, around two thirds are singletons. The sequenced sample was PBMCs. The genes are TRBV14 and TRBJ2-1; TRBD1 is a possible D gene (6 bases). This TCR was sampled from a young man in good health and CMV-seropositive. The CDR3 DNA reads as TGTGCCAGCAGCCAAGGTTCTGGACAGATCTACAATGAGCAGTTCTTC. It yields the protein CASSQGSGQIYNEQFF.